The present entry profiles one T cell receptor (beta chain) with its context. Its binding antigen is unknown. Per-base qualities were not stored, and no clone one base away is much larger. V loses 6 bases at its end and J loses 3 bases; junction bases beyond the gene matches: 4. Spanning cysteine to phenylalanine, the CDR3 consists of 15 amino acids. Only CDR3 DNA is held: 45 bases, read in frame from base 1. As encoded in the germline V gene (reference sequence), CDR1 is LNHDA while CDR2 is SQIVND. Using the deep immunoSEQ assay, TCR CDR3 regions were amplified from genomic DNA by multiplex PCR. Extracted genomic DNA from each cell subset was distributed evenly across all wells of several immunoSEQ 96-well plates, and each plate was treated as a replicate. Each replicate PCR for sorted subsets received approximately 200 ng genomic DNA, equal to roughly 33,000 T cell genomes. Purified libraries were quantified with a Qubit 3.0 fluorometer, sized on a Bioanalyzer 2100, and re-quantified with the KAPA Library Quantification kit. Every immunoSEQ 96-well plate was sequenced on a dedicated single-read 150-cycle Illumina NextSeq 550 flow cell. Per the source publication's procedure: Because the immunoSEQ output held only junctional sequences and lacked quality scores, the filtering could not match the filtering applied to full-length reads. To assign V/J genes and CDR3, sequences were annotated against IMGT germline references using PyIR, a Python wrapper for IgBLAST v1.9. Any read was removed if the V/J assignment was weak (E-value above 1e-6), the CDR3 was missing, or the read contained stop codons, out-of-frame junctions, or ambiguous translated residues. V3J clonotypes were defined as sequences sharing an identical inferred V gene, J gene, and CDR3 amino acid sequence. To compute the percentage overlap between repertoires, the number of shared unique clonotypes was divided by the size of the smaller repertoire. Richness of each repertoire was evaluated using RTK rarefaction, the Chao1 estimator, and Recon v2.1 estimates of unobserved clonotypes. For all TCRbeta clonotypes obtained by the gDNA method from four donors, generation probabilities were computed with OLGA. The immuneACCESS repertoire file appears here via TCRdb, limited to in-frame rearrangements. These files lack a portion of the clones; in checked studies, under half of the deficit traces to unresolved V genes, and the cause of the others is not known. Clone size and the V and J calls come from that table; the DNA yielded D and trimming. The sample data list about 710,000 clones, and 55% to 85% of these were observed just once. The ten largest account for around 1.8% of the sample.

The data were taken from a study of shared clonotypes between healthy human individuals (dated by TCRdb to about 2020). For the study in its entirety: The cohort comprised a couple of women and a few men aged 18 to 49 years. Each donor's leukapheresis produced roughly between roughly 0.85 and 10 billion PBMCs. Blood TCR repertoires of roughly 5 healthy adults were deeply sequenced to estimate repertoire size and the extent of clonotype sharing between individuals. For each donor, CD4 naive and CD4 memory were each given three plates, CD8 naive was given two plates, and CD8 memory was given one plate. Libraries were prepared and TCR repertoires were sequenced by different laboratories using diverse techniques, in order to increase sequencing depth and limit assay-specific biases.

The donors were healthy, HIV-negative adults with no recently reported acute infections or vaccinations. Only Caucasian adults living in Nashville, Tennessee, USA were represented among the donors. CD4+ T cells were enriched through magnetic negative selection, after which naive cells were positively selected on CD45RA and the remaining negative fraction served as the memory subset. Blood was obtained by leukapheresis, after which PBMCs were separated by Ficoll-Histopaque density gradient centrifugation and cryopreserved in liquid nitrogen vapor phase. Analytical flow cytometry was used to check the purity and quantity of each magnetically sorted T cell population. From each sorted fraction, genomic DNA was isolated and quantified by UV absorbance on a Nanodrop 2000c. Here is what the overall study found, with its caveats: Naive subsets generally had larger estimated clonotype richness than memory subsets did. Pairwise subsampling indicated that sequencing depth was expected to affect the degree of clonotype sharing among donors. Incomplete sequencing was indicated by rarefaction of sorted-subset datasets, despite the large sequencing depth. Compared with non-shared clonotypes, clonotypes shared by all four sorted-subset donors had higher generation probabilities. Sharing across several donors was observed for approximately 5% of naive CD4, 3% to 3.5% of naive CD8, 2% to 2.5% of memory CD4, and roughly 0.43% of memory CD8 clonotypes. Because the study included only a small number of donors, the genetic and exposure-history diversity represented was limited. Sampling was restricted to blood, and TCR repertoires in tissues likely differ from the TCR repertoires found in blood.

Material: memory CD4+ T cells sorted from blood. The cell subset or site label here, explained by the study, means: CD45RA-negative fraction. The sequence derives from a woman in her twenties or thirties in good health. The chain links TRBV19 with TRBJ2-2, with 10 junctional bases fitting TRBD1. The DNA is as follows: TGTGCCAGTAGCCGACAGGGGGCCTACACCGGGGAGCTGTTTTTT. It translates to CASSRQGAYTGELFF. The CDR3 plus the reference TRBV19 and TRBJ2-2 genes for the other parts give the full variable domain: DGGITQSPKYLFRKEGQNVTLSCEQNLNHDAMYWYRQDPGQGLRLIYYSQIVNDFQKGDIAEGYSVSREKKESFPLTVTSAQKNPTAFYLCASSRQGAYTGELFFGEGSRLTVL.